The 22 T cell receptor beta chains given below trace back to one sample, sequenced in a study of blood T cell repertoires in COVID-19. TCRdb keeps only in-frame clones here, not all; method: immunoSEQ multiplex PCR. The sample includes 200,000 to 250,000 clones, 88% seen only once; the top ten take around 2.7%. What was sequenced was PBMCs or T cells enriched from blood (not recorded which). Every receptor here comes from a woman younger than 45 who had recovered from COVID-19.

This clone has a single count. The chain couples TRBV6-5 to TRBJ1-5; TRBD1 aligns across 8 bases. The CDR3 sequence is 15 residues long. Germline assignment: CDR1 MNHEY and CDR2 SVGAGI. The trim removed 6 bases at V and 2 bases at J, leaving 6 bases unmatched. The CDR3 here is CASRDRAYGNQPQHF. CDR3 sequence (DNA): TGTGCCAGCAGGGACAGGGCGTATGGCAATCAGCCCCAGCATTTT.

This chain uses TRBV7-8 with TRBJ1-5, with D perhaps TRBD1 (6 bases). This CDR3 region has 15 residues. Trimming took off 0 bases at V and 2 bases at J, with 8 bases between the two ends. Per the germline V gene, CDR1 is SGHVS and CDR2 is FQNEAQ. Written as DNA, the CDR3 is TGTGCCAGCAGCTTAGCCAGGACAGGCAATCAGCCCCAGCATTTT. It is translated as CASSLARTGNQPQHF.

This rearrangement joins TRBV5-4 to TRBJ2-5; 12 bases match TRBD2. This CDR3 is 18 amino acids long. Per germline, CDR1 SGHNT and CDR2 YYREEE (reference sequence). The J segment lost 4 bases and the V segment lost 0 bases, leaving 10 bases of the junction unmatched. The CDR3 region is CASSLGFSSGGVRETQYF. CDR3 in DNA: TGTGCCAGCAGCTTGGGCTTCTCTAGCGGGGGGGTTAGAGAGACCCAGTACTTC.

This chain links TRBV27 with TRBJ2-7; 7 bases match TRBD1. The junction had 10 bases not matched to a gene; V was cut back by 5 bases and J by 0 bases. The CDR3 has 16 amino acids. The germline gives CDR1 MNHEY, CDR2 SMNVEV (reference sequence). The CDR3 spells CASSPSRTGSSYEQYF. CDR3 nucleotide sequence: TGTGCCAGCAGTCCCTCTCGGACAGGAAGCTCCTACGAGCAGTACTTC.

The chain joins TRBV4-2 to TRBJ1-5; maybe TRBD1 (5 bases). Germline V gene sequence: CDR1 LGHNA, CDR2 YNFKEQ. The CDR3 consists of 19 residues. The V and J ends lost 0 bases and 5 bases respectively, with 23 bases between them. This CDR3 is CASSQDSLDRPGIDQPQHF. The CDR3 DNA reads as TGTGCCAGCAGCCAAGATAGTTTAGATCGTCCAGGGATCGATCAGCCCCAGCATTTT.

This chain joins TRBV5-4 and TRBJ1-1, with TRBD1 matching over 8 bases. Trimming cost V 6 bases and J 5 bases; bases outside gene matches: 6. CDR3 length equals 13 residues. Germline V gene data show CDR1 as SGHNT and CDR2 as YYREEE (reference sequence). This CDR3 reads CASKDRGWTEAFF. The CDR3 DNA reads as TGTGCCAGCAAAGACAGGGGATGGACTGAAGCTTTCTTT. Together with reference TRBV5-4 and TRBJ1-1, the CDR3 gives the full variable domain: ETGVTQSPTHLIKTRGQQVTLRCSSQSGHNTVSWYQQALGQGPQFIFQYYREEENGRGNFPPRFSGLQFPNYSSELNVNALELDDSALYLCASKDRGWTEAFFGQGTRLTVV.

The V call is TRBV11-2, the J call TRBJ2-7, with D possibly TRBD2 on 6 matching bases. The CDR3 spans 13 residues. V lost 3 bases to trimming and J lost 6 bases, with 12 bases between them. Germline loops: CDR1 SGHAT, CDR2 FQNNGV. CDR3: CASSLGTSSEQYF. CDR3 nucleotide sequence: TGTGCCAGCAGCTTGGGGACTTCTAGCGAGCAGTACTTC.

This clone has a single count. The V call is TRBV2, the J call TRBJ2-2, with 9 bases fitting TRBD1. This CDR3 has 15 amino acids. The V gene end was trimmed by 7 bases and the J gene end by 5 bases; junction bases not matched to a gene: 8. Germline V gives CDR1 SNHLY, CDR2 FYNNEI. This chain's CDR3 is CASKPRTGVTGELFF. CDR3 nucleotide sequence: TGTGCCAGCAAGCCGCGGACAGGGGTGACCGGGGAGCTGTTTTTT.

The chain is built from TRBV4-1 and TRBJ2-5; perhaps TRBD1 as D (6 bases). The germline V and J ends were trimmed by 0 bases and 7 bases, with 15 bases remaining between them. CDR3 size: 15 residues. Germline V CDR1 and CDR2: MGHRA, YSYEKL. The DNA for the CDR3 is TGCGCCAGCAGCCAAGATTCAGGGGCGCTTGGGACCCAGTACTTC. Translated: CASSQDSGALGTQYF.

The V and J genes are TRBV19 and TRBJ2-2; D gene uncertain. This CDR3 has 15 amino acids. Deletions cut 2 bases from V and 0 bases from J, with 7 bases between. The germline V gene has CDR1 LNHDA and CDR2 SQIVND (reference sequence). The CDR3 nucleotides are TGTGCCAGTAGTATATCAGGTTCGAACACCGGGGAGCTGTTTTTT. Its translation is CASSISGSNTGELFF.

This chain uses TRBV11-2 with TRBJ1-1; D is perhaps TRBD1 (5 bases). V lost 5 bases to trimming and J lost 0 bases, with 13 bases between them. Germline V gene data show CDR1 as SGHAT and CDR2 as FQNNGV. The CDR3 covers 15 residues. This CDR3 reads CASSLIRQMNTEAFF. DNA for the CDR3: TGTGCCAGCAGCCTAATTCGACAGATGAACACTGAAGCTTTCTTT. Full variable domain (remainder filled in from reference TRBV11-2 and TRBJ1-1): EAGVAQSPRYKIIEKRQSVAFWCNPISGHATLYWYQQILGQGPKLLIQFQNNGVVDDSQLPKDRFSAERLKGVDSTLKIQPAKLEDSAVYLCASSLIRQMNTEAFFGQGTRLTVV.

The J gene is TRBJ2-2, the V gene TRBV7-8, with D perhaps TRBD2 (7 bases). Germline-derived CDR1 and CDR2 are SGHVS and FQNEAQ. Trimming shortened V by 1 base and J by 0 bases, and 18 bases separated the two germline ends. The length of the CDR3 is 19 residues. In DNA, the CDR3 is TGTGCCAGCAGCTTAGGGGCGGGGGCCTTACTCGCGAACACCGGGGAGCTGTTTTTT. It translates to CASSLGAGALLANTGELFF.

J is TRBJ2-3 and V is TRBV7-9; a possible D gene is TRBD2 (7 bases). The CDR3 runs to 15 residues. The germline gives CDR1 SEHNR, CDR2 FQNEAQ (reference sequence). V was trimmed by 6 bases and J by 0 bases, leaving 13 bases between them. CDR3 sequence: CASRLSGGSTDTQYF. The CDR3 coding sequence is TGTGCCAGCAGGTTATCGGGGGGCAGCACAGATACGCAGTATTTT. The full variable domain, completed using reference TRBV7-9 and TRBJ2-3, is DTGVSQNPRHKITKRGQNVTFRCDPISEHNRLYWYRQTLGQGPEFLTYFQNEAQLEKSRLLSDRFSAERPKGSFSTLEIQRTEQGDSAMYLCASRLSGGSTDTQYFGPGTRLTVL.

This chain connects TRBV19 to TRBJ1-2; a weak D match, TRBD1 (6 bases). V was pared by 0 bases and J by 6 bases, with 14 bases between. The CDR3 has 15 amino acids. The germline V gene has CDR1 LNHDA and CDR2 SQIVND (reference sequence). CDR3 DNA: TGTGCCAGTAGTATAGATTCCGGGACATACAATGGCTACACCTTC. It specifies CASSIDSGTYNGYTF.

The chain is built from TRBV9 and TRBJ2-3; TRBD1 agrees at 9 bases. The CDR3 totals 16 residues. Germline V lookup: CDR1 SGDLS, CDR2 YYNGEE. Unmatched junction bases numbered 9, after V lost 4 bases and J lost 3 bases. As DNA, the CDR3 is TGTGCCAGCAGCAAAACCCGACAGGGGGGGACAGATACGCAGTATTTT. Residues: CASSKTRQGGTDTQYF. Complete variable domain (other parts from reference TRBV9 and TRBJ2-3): DSGVTQTPKHLITATGQRVTLRCSPRSGDLSVYWYQQSLDQGLQFLIQYYNGEERAKGNILERFSAQQFPDLHSELNLSSLELGDSALYFCASSKTRQGGTDTQYFGPGTRLTVL.

The genes are TRBV13 and TRBJ2-1, with TRBD2 matching 15 bases. The CDR3 is 16 amino acids. The germline V gene encodes CDR1 PRHDT and CDR2 FYEKMQ (reference sequence). V trimming: 2 bases; J trimming: 10 bases; junction bases outside the gene matches: 6. The CDR3 bases are TGTGCCAGCAGCTTAATGAGGACTAGCGGGGGGGACGAGCAGTTCTTC. Encoded protein: CASSLMRTSGGDEQFF.

The chain carries TRBV2 and TRBJ1-1, with 7 bases identical to TRBD1. In germline, CDR1 is SNHLY, CDR2 FYNNEI. The length of the CDR3 is 12 residues. V dropped 9 bases and J dropped 6; count of bases not matched to a gene: 7. CDR3 amino acids: CASSITGAEAFF. As DNA, the CDR3 is TGTGCCAGTTCTATTACAGGGGCTGAAGCTTTCTTT.

The chain links TRBV7-9 to TRBJ1-6; 8 nucleotides line up with TRBD1. J was trimmed by 8 bases and V by 1 base; bases with no gene match: 7. The CDR3 has 16 amino acids. Germline CDR1 SEHNR, CDR2 FQNEAQ (reference sequence). As DNA, the CDR3 is TGTGCCAGCAGCTTAGTCAGGGACAGGCGGTATTCACCCCTCCACTTT. It encodes CASSLVRDRRYSPLHF.

This rearrangement joins TRBV2 to TRBJ2-5; maybe TRBD1 (5 bases). Germline-derived CDR1 and CDR2 are SNHLY and FYNNEI. The CDR3 contains 16 residues. V lost 0 bases to trimming and J lost 3 bases, with 14 bases between them. The DNA for the CDR3 is TGTGCCAGCAGTGAAGCGCGGCAGGGATTAAAAGAGACCCAGTACTTC. The encoded protein is CASSEARQGLKETQYF. The variable domain in full, with the rest retrieved from reference TRBV2 and TRBJ2-5, is EPEVTQTPSHQVTQMGQEVILRCVPISNHLYFYWYRQILGQKVEFLVSFYNNEISEKSEIFDDQFSVERPDGSNFTLKIRSTKLEDSAMYFCASSEARQGLKETQYFGPGTRLLVL.

This clone was picked up one time. The chain couples TRBV29-1 to TRBJ1-5; 8 bases line up with TRBD1. The CDR3 has 13 residues. J gave up 5 bases and V 4 bases, and 4 bases lay outside the gene matches. Germline V gene data show CDR1 as SQVTM and CDR2 as ANQGSEA. The CDR3 loop is CSVGTGKYQPQHF. The DNA for the CDR3 is TGCAGCGTTGGGACAGGGAAATATCAGCCCCAGCATTTT.

The chain recombines TRBV12-3 or TRBV12-4 with TRBJ2-5; D gene uncertain. The germline V and J ends were trimmed by 6 bases and 1 base, with 9 bases remaining between them. CDR3 length: 13 amino acids. The CDR3 sequence is CASSPNFQETQYF. The DNA of the CDR3 is TGTGCCAGCAGCCCTAACTTCCAAGAGACCCAGTACTTC.

The chain links TRBV3-1 (or the pseudogene TRBV3-2) to TRBJ1-6; D is unresolved. The CDR3 sequence is 14 residues long. Trimming left V 1 base short and J 10 bases short, with 11 bases between. Germline V CDR1 and CDR2: LGHDT, YNNKEL (reference sequence). The CDR3 DNA reads TGTGCCAGCAGCCAAGTTGCCCTATCGTCACCCCTCCACTTT. This codes for CASSQVALSSPLHF.